A selection of T cell receptor beta chains follows, all from one sample in a study of T cells in Graves' hyperthyroidism and ophthalmopathy. MiXCR, applied by TCRdb to the multiplex PCR reads, yields one record per CDR3 protein. The table lists approximately 720,000 distinct CDR3 sequences, 15% to 20% of them singletons, with 16% in the top ten. The sample consisted of blood. These receptors all stem from a woman aged 50 to 60 with Graves' hyperthyroidism that later progressed to Graves' ophthalmopathy. Both conserved end residues are part of each CDR3. D genes are given only for firm matches. Rows may omit the clone size; those that give it use once, few, many or a size class.

CDR3aa,CDR3nt,len,d_gene,v_gene,abundance,j_gene
CASSPQRSRGLTGELFF,TGTGCCAGCAGCCCCCAAAGGTCCAGGGGACTCACCGGGGAGCTGTTTTTT,17,NA,TRBV7-3,many,TRBJ2-2
CASSPPRRARLYNEQFF,TGTGCCAGCAGCCCCCCCCGGAGAGCGCGATTATACAATGAGCAGTTCTTC,17,NA,TRBV9,NA,TRBJ2-1
CASSLGKGVNYGYTF,TGTGCCAGCAGCCTGGGGAAGGGAGTCAACTATGGCTACACCTTC,15,NA,TRBV3-1,NA,TRBJ1-2
CASINRLAGAEQYF,TGTGCCAGCATAAACCGACTAGCGGGGGCCGAGCAGTACTTC,14,TRBD2,TRBV6-1,NA,TRBJ2-7
CASSDLTSGHYEQYF,TGTGCCAGCAGCGACTTGACTAGCGGGCACTACGAGCAGTACTTC,15,TRBD2,TRBV7-6,few,TRBJ2-7
CSARDPGHRTGELFF,TGCAGTGCTAGAGACCCGGGACACCGCACCGGGGAGCTGTTTTTT,15,NA,TRBV20-1,many,TRBJ2-2
CSARDSGGGQDTQYF,TGCAGTGCTAGAGATAGCGGGGGGGGCCAAGATACGCAGTATTTT,15,TRBD2,TRBV20-1,NA,TRBJ2-3
CASSDPGRQGYDEQYF,TGTGCCAGCAGTGACCCGGGCCGACAGGGGTACGACGAGCAGTACTTC,16,TRBD1,TRBV2,many,TRBJ2-7
CASSVTWSSSYEQYF,TGTGCCAGTAGCGTCACTTGGTCGAGCTCCTACGAGCAGTACTTC,15,NA,TRBV19,NA,TRBJ2-7
CASCRATNEKLFF,TGCGCCAGCTGCAGGGCAACTAATGAAAAACTGTTTTTT,13,NA,TRBV5-1,NA,TRBJ1-4
CSAMGVLKETQYF,TGCAGTGCTATGGGGGTATTAAAAGAGACCCAGTACTTC,13,NA,TRBV20-1,many,TRBJ2-5
CASSFGQGLGYGYTF,TGTGCCAGCAGTTTCGGACAGGGACTAGGCTATGGCTACACCTTC,15,TRBD1,TRBV27,many,TRBJ1-2
CASTPTGSSYEQCF,TGTGCCAGCACCCCCACAGGCAGCTCCTACGAGCAGTGCTTC,14,NA,TRBV7-9,NA,TRBJ2-7
CASSGSGTGSGYGYTF,TGTGCCAGCAGCGGGAGTGGGACAGGATCGGGCTATGGCTACACCTTC,16,TRBD1,TRBV7-9,NA,TRBJ1-2
CASSSYSRTGGEEKLFF,TGTGCCAGCAGTTCCTATTCTCGTACAGGGGGCGAAGAAAAACTGTTTTTT,17,TRBD1,TRBV6-7,once,TRBJ1-4
CASSLEPTGALYNEQFF,TGCGCCAGCAGCTTGGAACCGACAGGGGCCCTCTACAATGAGCAGTTCTTC,17,TRBD1,TRBV5-1,many,TRBJ2-1
CASSEVSGGPVAQYF,TGTGCCAGCAGTGAAGTTAGCGGGGGGCCAGTGGCGCAGTATTTT,15,TRBD2,TRBV6-1,few,TRBJ2-3
CSVEDDRHGGYTF,TGCAGCGTTGAAGATGACAGGCACGGTGGCTACACCTTC,13,NA,TRBV29-1,NA,TRBJ1-2
CASRMSGTTPYNEQFF,TGTGCCAGCAGGATGTCCGGGACAACACCTTACAATGAGCAGTTCTTC,16,NA,TRBV6-1,NA,TRBJ2-1
CASTPGASTNEKLFF,TGTGCCAGCACCCCGGGAGCGTCAACTAATGAAAAACTGTTTTTT,15,NA,TRBV28,few,TRBJ1-4
CASSLRYEQFF,TGTGCCAGCAGCTTGAGGTATGAGCAGTTCTTC,11,NA,TRBV11-2,many,TRBJ2-1
CASSVVSGIYNEQFF,TGTGCCAGCAGCGTAGTTAGCGGGATCTACAATGAGCAGTTCTTC,15,TRBD2,TRBV9,many,TRBJ2-1
CASSPVPPNSPLHF,TGTGCCAGCAGCCCGGTGCCACCGAATTCACCCCTCCACTTT,14,NA,TRBV6-2/TRBV6-3,few,TRBJ1-6
CASSRGHTEAFF,TGTGCCAGTAGTAGGGGGCACACTGAAGCTTTCTTT,12,NA,TRBV19,NA,TRBJ1-1
CAIRALEGNTGELFF,TGTGCCATCAGAGCCCTGGAGGGAAACACCGGGGAGCTGTTTTTT,15,NA,TRBV10-3,NA,TRBJ2-2
CSARDAVAGASTDTQYF,TGCAGTGCTAGAGATGCAGTAGCGGGGGCTAGCACAGATACGCAGTATTTT,17,TRBD2,TRBV20-1,many,TRBJ2-3
CASSYSRTDYEQYF,TGTGCCAGCAGTTACTCGAGGACGGACTACGAGCAGTACTTC,14,NA,TRBV6-5,many,TRBJ2-7
CSAEGGKDAEAFF,TGCAGTGCTGAAGGGGGGAAGGATGCTGAAGCTTTCTTT,13,NA,TRBV20-1,few,TRBJ1-1
CASSEEGQVYSNQPQHF,TGTGCCAGCAGTGAAGAAGGACAGGTTTACAGCAATCAGCCCCAGCATTTT,17,TRBD1,TRBV2,many,TRBJ1-5
CASSSSRWPFYYEQYF,TGTGCCAGCAGTTCATCTAGGTGGCCTTTCTACTACGAGCAGTACTTC,16,NA,TRBV12-3/TRBV12-4,NA,TRBJ2-7
CSARGAPYQETQYF,TGCAGTGCTAGAGGAGCTCCGTACCAAGAGACCCAGTACTTC,14,NA,TRBV20-1,few,TRBJ2-5
CASSSNLPGQGADTQYF,TGTGCCAGCAGTTCAAATCTGCCGGGACAGGGGGCAGATACGCAGTATTTT,17,TRBD1,TRBV6-2/TRBV6-3,NA,TRBJ2-3
CSIDRTGVDEQYF,TGCAGCATTGACCGAACCGGGGTCGACGAGCAGTACTTC,13,NA,TRBV29-1,few,TRBJ2-7
CASTTTLSNQPQHF,TGTGCCAGCACAACAACCCTTAGCAATCAGCCCCAGCATTTT,14,NA,TRBV12-3/TRBV12-4,many,TRBJ1-5
CASSPQGGGSNQPQHF,TGTGCCAGCAGCCCCCAGGGAGGGGGTAGCAATCAGCCCCAGCATTTT,16,NA,TRBV7-8,many,TRBJ1-5
CASRRTGEDADTQYF,TGTGCCAGCAGGCGGACAGGGGAGGATGCAGATACGCAGTATTTT,15,TRBD1,TRBV12-3/TRBV12-4,NA,TRBJ2-3
CSARGLWLPETQYF,TGCAGTGCCCGGGGGTTGTGGCTCCCAGAGACCCAGTACTTC,14,NA,TRBV20-1,many,TRBJ2-5